These 32 T cell receptor beta chains were all obtained from the same sample, sequenced in a study of T cell responses to AZD1222 COVID-19 vaccine. Sequencing used immunoSEQ multiplex PCR; TCRdb keeps in-frame clones, though not all of them. Here the sample spans under 200,000 clones, approximately 94% being singletons. This material consisted of peripheral blood, taken on day 0 of AZD1222 vaccination. The receptors stem from an adult in good health.

The chain combines TRBV29-1 with TRBJ2-2, with TRBD2 identical over 7 bases. Germline V CDR1 and CDR2: SQVTM, ANQGSEA. The CDR3 loop spans 15 amino acids. The V gene end was trimmed by 7 bases and the J gene end by 2 bases; junction bases not matched to a gene: 10. CDR3 coding DNA: TGCAGCGCTAAGGCTAGCGGATCCAACACCGGGGAGCTGTTTTTT. Translating gives CSAKASGSNTGELFF.

V is TRBV3-1 (or the pseudogene TRBV3-2) and J is TRBJ1-4, with TRBD1 as a possible D gene (5 bases). Germline V gene sequence: CDR1 LGHDT, CDR2 YNNKEL (reference sequence). This CDR3 contains 12 residues. The V end lost 1 base, the J end lost 11 bases, and 8 bases lay between the germline ends. The CDR3 DNA sequence: TGTGCCAGCAGCCAAGCCAGGGACAAACTGTTTTTT. Translation: CASSQARDKLFF.

The CDR3 region is CASSGLGRYTF. The CDR3 region has the DNA TGTGCCAGCAGCGGCCTCGGACGCTACACCTTC. The chain recombines TRBV9 with TRBJ1-2; D ambiguous. CDR3 length equals 11 residues. V shed 3 bases and J shed 9 bases, with 9 bases lying between them. Germline V CDR1 and CDR2: SGDLS, YYNGEE. The full variable domain, rest sourced from reference TRBV9 and TRBJ1-2, is DSGVTQTPKHLITATGQRVTLRCSPRSGDLSVYWYQQSLDQGLQFLIQYYNGEERAKGNILERFSAQQFPDLHSELNLSSLELGDSALYFCASSGLGRYTFGSGTRLTVV.

The V and J genes are TRBV27 and TRBJ2-1; weak D call: TRBD2 (6 bases). V was pared by 6 bases and J by 4 bases, with 13 bases between. This CDR3 is 14 amino acids long. Germline V lookup: CDR1 MNHEY, CDR2 SMNVEV (reference sequence). The CDR3 here is CASSLVAAYNEQFF. The CDR3, as DNA: TGTGCCAGCAGCCTCGTAGCGGCTTACAATGAGCAGTTCTTC.

This chain connects TRBV5-1 to TRBJ2-7, with 9 bases lining up with TRBD1. Germline CDR1 reads SGHRS; CDR2 reads YFSETQ. This CDR3 spans 16 amino acids. J lost 5 bases, V lost 4 bases, and 13 bases had no gene match. CDR3 protein: CASSPHGGGQGNEQYF. The CDR3 DNA follows: TGCGCCAGCAGCCCACATGGGGGGGGACAGGGTAACGAGCAGTACTTC.

The gene calls are TRBV10-2 and TRBJ2-2, with 10 nucleotides matching TRBD1. The CDR3 totals 15 residues. J gave up 6 bases and V 6 bases, and 7 bases lay outside the gene matches. Germline-derived CDR1 and CDR2 are WSHSY and SAAADI. CDR3 protein: CASRRDRGLPGELFF. CDR3 in DNA: TGCGCCAGCAGAAGGGACAGGGGATTACCCGGGGAGCTGTTTTTT.

This chain uses TRBV4-1 with TRBJ2-1; weak D call: TRBD2 (6 bases). V lost 0 bases and J 5 bases, leaving 23 bases between the germline ends. The germline V gene has CDR1 MGHRA and CDR2 YSYEKL. This CDR3 has 19 amino acids. For the CDR3, the DNA is TGCGCCAGCAGCCAAGAAACTTTCGCGGGACGAATGCTGAACAATGAGCAGTTCTTC. It encodes CASSQETFAGRMLNNEQFF.

The chain combines TRBV2 with TRBJ1-5; D gene uncertain. Germline CDR1 reads SNHLY; CDR2 reads FYNNEI. Trimming left V 3 bases short and J 7 bases short, with 13 bases between. This CDR3 comprises 14 residues. As DNA, the CDR3 is TGTGCCAGCAGTGAGGAGGGTTCGTGGCAGCCCCAGCATTTT. Translating it yields CASSEEGSWQPQHF.

This chain connects TRBV12-3 or TRBV12-4 to TRBJ2-1; the D gene is possibly TRBD1 (6 bases). The V and J ends lost 5 bases and 7 bases respectively, with 12 bases between them. The CDR3 spans 13 residues. CDR3 coding DNA: TGTGCCAGCAGTGCCGGACAGACTAATGAGCAGTTCTTC. Protein: CASSAGQTNEQFF.

V gene TRBV25-1 combines with J gene TRBJ1-2; unclear D gene. The V end lost 3 bases, the J end lost 5 bases, and 19 bases lay between the germline ends. The length of the CDR3 is 16 residues. Germline assignment: CDR1 MGHDK and CDR2 SYGVNS. CDR3 protein: CASSESVIGLEYGYTF. The CDR3 DNA follows: TGTGCCAGCAGTGAGAGTGTTATAGGGCTTGAATATGGCTACACCTTC.

The sample holds one count of this clone. V and J are TRBV5-1 and TRBJ1-3; TRBD1 matches at 7 bases. V gave up 4 bases and J gave up 4 bases; unmatched junction bases: 5. CDR1 SGHRS and CDR2 YFSETQ come from the germline V gene. The CDR3 is made up of 14 amino acids. CDR3 sequence (DNA): TGCGCCAGCAGCGCCCAGGGACAGGGAAACACCATATATTTT. Translating gives CASSAQGQGNTIYF.

This clone was recorded only once. The V and J genes are TRBV12-3 or TRBV12-4 and TRBJ1-5; weak D call: TRBD1 (5 bases). Trimming stripped 8 bases from V and 4 bases from J, with 6 bases between. This CDR3 comprises 11 residues. Here the CDR3 reads CASGQNQPQHF. The CDR3 nucleotides read TGTGCCAGCGGACAAAATCAGCCCCAGCATTTT.

The chain links TRBV5-5 to TRBJ1-1, with 7 bases matching TRBD1. There are 14 residues in the CDR3. J was trimmed by 6 bases and V by 1 base; bases with no gene match: 6. Germline assignment: CDR1 SGHKS and CDR2 YYEKEE (reference sequence). CDR3 loop: CASSLTGADPEAFF. DNA of the CDR3: TGTGCCAGCAGCTTGACAGGGGCTGACCCTGAAGCTTTCTTT.

The V and J genes are TRBV5-1 and TRBJ2-1; 7 nucleotides align to TRBD2. This CDR3 comprises 15 residues. V gave up 0 bases and J gave up 2 bases; unmatched junction bases: 2. Germline V lookup: CDR1 SGHRS, CDR2 YFSETQ. The CDR3 DNA reads as TGCGCCAGCAGCTTGGCTAGCGGCCCCTACAATGAGCAGTTCTTC. It translates to CASSLASGPYNEQFF. Full variable domain (remainder filled in from reference TRBV5-1 and TRBJ2-1): KAGVTQTPRYLIKTRGQQVTLSCSPISGHRSVSWYQQTPGQGLQFLFEYFSETQRNKGNFPGRFSGRQFSNSRSEMNVSTLELGDSALYLCASSLASGPYNEQFFGPGTRLTVL.

The rearrangement uses TRBV25-1 and TRBJ1-6; D is uncertain. The ends were cut back, 6 bases at V and 11 bases at J, with 11 bases in the middle. The CDR3 covers 12 residues. The V gene's germline CDR1 is MGHDK and CDR2 SYGVNS. CDR3 coding DNA: TGTGCCAGCAGACTACGGCTGGCACCCCTCCACTTT. It yields the protein CASRLRLAPLHF.

A remark on this clone: Without the conserved terminal phenylalanine or tryptophan, this CDR3 likely stems from a read error. It is unclear where the CDR3 begins or ends on the DNA, so no DNA is shown, and the CDR3 is as TCRdb lists it. This sequence joins TRBV2 and TRBJ1-1; the tabulated D call, TRBD1, remains unverified against the DNA. Germline CDR1 and CDR2: SNHLY and FYNNEI. The CDR3 length is 12 residues, termini included. The CDR3 is CASTLLRYRGAL.

This clone is a singleton in its sample. The V gene is TRBV30, the J gene TRBJ1-2, with D tentatively TRBD1 (5 bases). The CDR3 spans 12 residues. V lost 5 bases and J lost 7, with 14 bases in between. Germline V CDR1 and CDR2: GTSNPN, SVGIG (reference sequence). The CDR3 coding sequence is TGTGCCTGGCGCCGGGGCTCGGGTGGCTACACCTTC. Its translation is CAWRRGSGGYTF.

CDR3 nucleotide sequence: TGTGCCAGCAGCGAAGGGGGTGAGCAGTTCTTC. Residues: CASSEGGEQFF. This chain connects TRBV4-2 to TRBJ2-1, with TRBD1 as a possible D gene (6 bases). The length of the CDR3 is 11 residues. V was clipped by 5 bases and J by 9 bases, with 8 bases between them. Germline CDR1 reads LGHNA; CDR2 reads YNFKEQ.

The chain employs TRBV25-1 and TRBJ1-1; perhaps TRBD1 as D (6 bases). This CDR3 contains 12 residues. Trimming took off 5 bases at V and 7 bases at J, with 11 bases between the two ends. CDR1 is MGHDK, CDR2 SYGVNS, per germline. CDR3 sequence (DNA): TGTGCCAGCAGTCCCGGGACACATGAAGCTTTCTTT. Amino acid sequence: CASSPGTHEAFF. Full variable domain (rest looked up from reference TRBV25-1 and TRBJ1-1): EADIYQTPRYLVIGTGKKITLECSQTMGHDKMYWYQQDPGMELHLIHYSYGVNSTEKGDLSSESTVSRIRTEHFPLTLESARPSHTSQYLCASSPGTHEAFFGQGTRLTVV.

The chain uses TRBV7-9 and TRBJ1-6; D possibly corresponds to TRBD1 (6 bases). Germline V gene sequence: CDR1 SEHNR, CDR2 FQNEAQ (reference sequence). V lost 7 bases to trimming and J lost 9 bases, with 16 bases between them. The CDR3 length is 14 residues. CDR3 amino acids: CASITPGESSPLHF. The CDR3, as DNA: TGTGCCAGCATCACCCCAGGGGAATCTTCACCCCTCCACTTT.

Here the CDR3 DNA reads TGTGCCAGCAGTTTATTGCCTAGCGGGAACACCGGGGAGCTGTTTTTT. It specifies CASSLLPSGNTGELFF. The chain links TRBV28 to TRBJ2-2, with 7 bases matching TRBD2. CDR1 is MDHEN, CDR2 SYDVKM, per germline. The CDR3 covers 16 residues. The ends lost 1 base at V and 1 base at J; junction bases unmatched: 3.

The chain joins TRBV10-3 to TRBJ1-4; possibly TRBD1 for D (6 bases). V was trimmed by 8 bases and J by 3 bases, leaving 10 bases between them. The germline V gene encodes CDR1 ENHRY and CDR2 SYGVKD. The CDR3 has 13 residues. This CDR3 reads CAISKGANEKLFF. The CDR3 DNA follows: TGTGCCATCTCCAAGGGGGCTAATGAAAAACTGTTTTTT.

The chain combines TRBV6-5 with TRBJ1-5; 9 bases agree with TRBD1. Trimming removed 6 bases from V and 4 bases from J; junction bases left unmatched: 7. The V gene's germline CDR1 is MNHEY and CDR2 SVGAGI. The CDR3 sequence is 15 residues long. The CDR3 region has the DNA TGTGCCAGCAGGGGCCCGGGACAGGGAAATCAGCCCCAGCATTTT. Residues: CASRGPGQGNQPQHF.

The V gene is TRBV28, the J gene TRBJ1-1; D may be TRBD1 (5 bases). CDR1 MDHEN and CDR2 SYDVKM come from the germline V gene. Trimming took off 4 bases at V and 1 base at J, with 7 bases between the two ends. CDR3 length equals 13 residues. CDR3 nucleotides: TGTGCCAGCAGTTGGGGGACGAACACTGAAGCTTTCTTT. It is translated as CASSWGTNTEAFF.

Worth noting for this clone: Other DNA sequences in this specimen translate into the identical CDR3. The rearrangement links TRBV18 to TRBJ1-5; D gene ambiguous. CDR3 length equals 12 residues. Germline lookup yields CDR1 KGHSH and CDR2 LQKENI. Trimming cost V 2 bases and J 4 bases, with 3 bases left between them. The CDR3, as DNA: TGTGCCAGCTCACCAGGGAATCAGCCCCAGCATTTT. It encodes CASSPGNQPQHF.

J is TRBJ1-2 and V is TRBV12-3 or TRBV12-4, with D hard to call. The CDR3 extends over 11 amino acids. The germline V and J ends were trimmed by 5 bases and 4 bases, with 5 bases remaining between them. Here the CDR3 reads CASSRSYGYTF. CDR3 nucleotides: TGTGCCAGCAGTCGAAGCTATGGCTACACCTTC.

This clone was detected only a few times. Here the CDR3 reads CASRQGAHDYGYTF. The CDR3 DNA is TGTGCCAGCCGACAGGGGGCCCATGACTATGGCTACACCTTC. The rearrangement joins TRBV6-5 to TRBJ1-2; 10 bases are shared with TRBD1. CDR1 and CDR2 (germline): MNHEY, SVGAGI. The ends lost 8 bases at V and 3 bases at J; junction bases unmatched: 6. The CDR3 loop spans 14 amino acids.

J is TRBJ2-7 and V is TRBV11-2; D unresolved. Trimming pared 6 bases from V and 5 bases from J, leaving 11 bases between. Looked up from germline, CDR1 is SGHAT and CDR2 is FQNNGV. The CDR3 loop spans 12 amino acids. CDR3 sequence (DNA): TGTGCCAGCAGGCCACTGAGTAACGAGCAGTACTTC. Amino acid sequence: CASRPLSNEQYF.

This clone was observed once. The chain is built from TRBV7-9 and TRBJ1-1; 7 bases fit TRBD1. V was pared by 5 bases and J by 6 bases, with 9 bases of the junction left unmatched. The CDR3 sequence is 14 residues long. Germline CDR1 reads SEHNR; CDR2 reads FQNEAQ (reference sequence). The CDR3 DNA follows: TGTGCCAGCAGCCCAGACAGGGAGGCGGCTGAAGCTTTCTTT. This sequence encodes CASSPDREAAEAFF.

V gene TRBV7-9 combines with J gene TRBJ1-1, with D perhaps TRBD1 (6 bases). This CDR3 comprises 11 residues. Between the trimmed V and J ends, which lost 5 bases and 7 bases, there was a span of 8 bases. Germline V CDR1 and CDR2: SEHNR, FQNEAQ (reference sequence). In nucleotides, the CDR3 is TGTGCCAGCAGCCGGACAGATGAAGCTTTCTTT. Its translation: CASSRTDEAFF.

The rearrangement joins TRBV6-5 to TRBJ2-3; no reliable D call. Germline V CDR1 and CDR2: MNHEY, SVGAGI. The CDR3 sequence is 14 residues long. With 8 bases removed from V and 2 bases from J, the gap between germline ends came to 14 bases. The DNA of the CDR3 is TGTGCCAGCTCTCCGGGCCTCCTCACAGATACGCAGTATTTT. Its translation: CASSPGLLTDTQYF.

V and J are TRBV5-1 and TRBJ1-2, with TRBD1 matching over 9 bases. With 3 bases clipped from V and 3 bases from J, the junction kept 9 bases outside the gene matches. This CDR3 spans 16 amino acids. CDR1 and CDR2 from the germline V gene are SGHRS and YFSETQ. CDR3 nucleotides: TGCGCCAGCAGCTCGCTCCCGGGACAGGGTTACTATGGCTACACCTTC. Its translation is CASSSLPGQGYYGYTF.